The 25 T cell receptor beta chains reported below all come from one sample, sequenced in a study of regulatory T cells in long-lasting Graves disease. Described time point: newly diagnosed GD, antithyroid drugs for less than 3 months. PBMC-derived RNA was used for the TCR library. Combining iRepertoire HTBI primers with Arm-PCR of CDR3 regions, the authors built TCR beta libraries. TCRdb reprocessed the multiplex PCR reads via MiXCR and lists one record per CDR3 protein. The data show hundreds of thousands of distinct CDR3 sequences, less than 20% seen once. Another study also made use of these data, one on T cells in Graves' hyperthyroidism and ophthalmopathy.

The sequences come from peripheral blood mononuclear cells (PBMCs), collected at new diagnosis, from a patient treated with antithyroid drugs. The receptor set was obtained from a woman in her thirties with Graves disease.

As concerns this clonotype: This may arise from a read error, as a much more abundant clone is one base away. The chain carries TRBV10-3 and TRBJ1-1; maybe TRBD1 (6 bases). Germline V gene data show CDR1 as ENHRY and CDR2 as SYGVKD. This CDR3 comprises 13 residues. Trimming left V 5 bases short and J 5 bases short, with 12 bases between. In DNA form, the CDR3 reads TGTGCCATCAGTTCGGGACAAGAGACTGAAGCTTTCTTT. It codes for CAISSGQETEAFF.

In this sample, this clonotype turned up many times. The chain has TRBV7-9 and TRBJ2-7; the match to TRBD2 covers 7 bases. CDR3 length equals 15 residues. Trimming cost V 1 base and J 6 bases; bases outside gene matches: 9. Germline V gene data show CDR1 as SEHNR and CDR2 as FQNEAQ (reference sequence). The CDR3 DNA is TGTGCCAGCAGCTTAGAGCTGGCGGGAGTTTCCGAGCAGTACTTC. As protein: CASSLELAGVSEQYF.

This clonotype was seen a few times. The chain links TRBV20-1 to TRBJ1-1; D possibly corresponds to TRBD1 (6 bases). The CDR3 extends over 12 amino acids. Trimming removed 7 bases at V and 1 base at J, with 10 bases between. The germline CDR1 and CDR2 sequences are DFQATT and SNEGSKA (reference sequence). The CDR3 loop reads CSDGGRNTEAFF. The CDR3 DNA reads as TGCAGTGACGGGGGGCGGAACACTGAAGCTTTCTTT.

This clonotype was seen a handful of times. At one of its ends the junction is not consistent with the germline gene, which may arise from a read error. The CDR3 region is CATRDGGATGTQYF. Written as DNA, the CDR3 is TGTGCCACGAGAGATGGGGGAGCCACAGGTACGCAGTATTTT. The rearrangement uses TRBV28 and TRBJ2-3; D tentatively fits TRBD1 or TRBD2 (5 bases each). In germline, CDR1 is MDHEN, CDR2 SYDVKM. The CDR3 extends over 14 amino acids.

This clonotype was seen a few times. A read error may explain this, as a much larger clone is one base away. V is TRBV28 and J is TRBJ1-5, with D uncertain. Germline V lookup: CDR1 MDHEN, CDR2 SYDVKM. The CDR3 covers 15 residues. The ends were cut back, 5 bases at V and 5 bases at J, with 16 bases in the middle. CDR3: CASSPEGRGDQPQHF. CDR3 sequence (DNA): TGTGCCAGCAGTCCCGAGGGTAGAGGCGATCAGCCCCAGCATTTT.

This clonotype was observed a handful of times. The V call is TRBV19, the J call TRBJ2-1; D unresolved. The CDR3 is made up of 13 amino acids. V was cut by 1 base and J by 8 bases, with 9 bases left in between. The germline V gene encodes CDR1 LNHDA and CDR2 SQIVND (reference sequence). CDR3 sequence reads: CASSIGAVDEQFF. Written as DNA, the CDR3 is TGTGCCAGTAGTATAGGGGCGGTTGATGAGCAGTTCTTC.

This clonotype has only a few counts. The gene calls are TRBV14 and TRBJ2-3, with D unclear. Germline CDR1 and CDR2: SGHDN and FVKESK. Trimming removed 3 bases at V and 0 bases at J, with 10 bases between. This CDR3 has 15 residues. The CDR3 region is CASSHFRASTDTQYF. CDR3 bases: TGTGCCAGCAGCCATTTCAGAGCTAGCACAGATACGCAGTATTTT.

This clonotype came up a few times. This chain joins TRBV6-1 and TRBJ1-4; 7 nucleotides agree with TRBD1. The CDR3 extends over 16 amino acids. From germline, CDR1 is MNHNS and CDR2 SASEGT. V trimming: 5 bases; J trimming: 5 bases; junction bases outside the gene matches: 11. CDR3 residues: CASSTLQGPVNEKLFF. CDR3 nucleotide sequence: TGTGCCAGCAGTACCCTACAGGGGCCAGTAAATGAAAAACTGTTTTTT.

This clonotype was counted at least ten times. This rearrangement joins TRBV28 to TRBJ1-2, with TRBD1 matching 8 bases. Trimming removed 6 bases from V and 8 bases from J; junction bases left unmatched: 8. Germline V gene data show CDR1 as MDHEN and CDR2 as SYDVKM. The CDR3 contains 13 residues. Written as DNA, the CDR3 is TGTGCCAGCAGAGACAGGGGAAGGGGAGGCTACACCTTC. This sequence encodes CASRDRGRGGYTF.

V is TRBV6-1 and J is TRBJ2-5; TRBD2 is a possible D gene (6 bases). The V end lost 4 bases, the J end lost 0 bases, and 6 bases lay between the germline ends. Germline V gene lookup returns CDR1 MNHNS and CDR2 SASEGT. There are 13 residues in the CDR3. Written as DNA, the CDR3 is TGTGCCAGCAGTGGGACTAACCAAGAGACCCAGTACTTC. Amino acid sequence: CASSGTNQETQYF.

This clonotype occurred a few times. The V call is TRBV20-1, the J call TRBJ1-2, with D unclear. This CDR3 is built from 13 residues. CDR1 is DFQATT, CDR2 SNEGSKA, per germline (reference sequence). Trimming pared 0 bases from V and 1 base from J, leaving 6 bases between. Here the CDR3 reads CSAREGFNYGYTF. The CDR3 nucleotides are TGCAGTGCTAGAGAGGGATTTAACTATGGCTACACCTTC.

CDR3 residues: CSARKRQGLYNQPQHF. CDR3 bases: TGCAGTGCTAGGAAAAGACAGGGGCTATACAATCAGCCCCAGCATTTT. This rearrangement joins TRBV20-1 to TRBJ1-5; 8 bases fit TRBD1. CDR1 is DFQATT, CDR2 SNEGSKA, per germline (reference sequence). The CDR3 runs 16 residues. V was pared by 3 bases and J by 3 bases, with 10 bases of the junction left unmatched.

This clonotype showed up many times. This chain connects TRBV28 to TRBJ1-5; no clear D gene. Trimming left V 4 bases short and J 15 bases short, with 13 bases between. Germline V gene lookup returns CDR1 MDHEN and CDR2 SYDVKM. This CDR3 region has 11 residues. The CDR3 sequence is CASSSEGLRHF. The CDR3, as DNA: TGTGCCAGCAGTTCGGAGGGATTAAGGCATTTT.

This clonotype was found a few times. This chain uses TRBV12-5 with TRBJ1-1, with a possible D match to TRBD1 (6 bases). CDR1 and CDR2 (germline): LGHNT, FRNRAP. This CDR3 is 13 amino acids long. The V gene lost 5 bases and the J gene lost 8 bases, with 15 bases spanning the gap. The CDR3 region is CASGEGEAAEAFF. DNA of the CDR3: TGTGCTAGTGGTGAGGGGGAGGCTGCCGAAGCTTTCTTT.

With respect to this clonotype: Since a much larger clone is just one base distant, this may be a read error. The chain couples TRBV28 to TRBJ1-1; D remains unclear. Germline CDR1 and CDR2: MDHEN and SYDVKM. The CDR3 spans 14 residues. Trimming cost V 4 bases and J 8 bases, with 17 bases left between them. The CDR3 protein is CASSSAAGGREAFF. The CDR3 coding sequence is TGTGCCAGCAGTTCCGCGGCCGGAGGACGGGAAGCTTTCTTT. Full variable domain (outside the CDR3, taken from reference TRBV28 and TRBJ1-1): DVKVTQSSRYLVKRTGEKVFLECVQDMDHENMFWYRQDPGLGLRLIYFSYDVKMKEKGDIPEGYSVSREKKERFSLILESASTNQTSMYLCASSSAAGGREAFFGQGTRLTVV.

On this clonotype: A much larger clone is a single base away; this may be a read error. This chain links TRBV6-1 with TRBJ2-2; D ambiguous. The CDR3 extends over 14 amino acids. The V gene's germline CDR1 is MNHNS and CDR2 SASEGT. In nucleotides, the CDR3 is TGTGTCAGCAGCCGATCGGTAAACACCGGGGAGCTGTTTTTT. It encodes CVSSRSVNTGELFF.

This clonotype appeared a few times. This sequence joins TRBV24-1 and TRBJ1-1, with 8 bases lining up with TRBD1. This CDR3 contains 17 residues. Germline V gene sequence: CDR1 KGHDR, CDR2 SFDVKD. Germline trimming cut 4 bases from V and 0 bases from J; bases unmatched to any gene: 9. The CDR3 is CATSETGTGLMNTEAFF. The CDR3 DNA is TGTGCCACCAGTGAAACCGGGACAGGTCTCATGAACACTGAAGCTTTCTTT.

The chain links TRBV18 to TRBJ2-3; D is ambiguous. TRBJ2-7 explains the end of the DNA better; the J call may be wrong. The germline V gene has CDR1 KGHSH and CDR2 LQKENI. The CDR3 is made up of 11 amino acids. The CDR3 nucleotides are TGTGCCAGCTCGATCGCCGACGAGCAGTACTTC. Translation: CASSIADEQYF.

The chain is built from TRBV11-3 and TRBJ2-1; 7 bases match TRBD2. There are 15 residues in the CDR3. The V segment lost 4 bases and the J segment 7 bases; nucleotides outside the gene matches: 10. Germline V lookup: CDR1 SGHNT, CDR2 YENEEA. The CDR3 loop is CASSSGRAQNNEQFF. The CDR3 DNA reads as TGTGCCAGCAGCTCAGGGAGGGCCCAAAATAATGAGCAGTTCTTC.

This chain's CDR3 is CAWSGRPGGGNTIYF. The DNA for the CDR3 is TGTGCCTGGAGTGGACGTCCAGGGGGTGGAAACACCATATATTTT. The chain is built from TRBV30 and TRBJ1-3; 7 bases fit TRBD1. CDR3 length: 15 amino acids. Germline values: CDR1 GTSNPN, CDR2 SVGIG (reference sequence). J lost 3 bases, V lost 1 base, and 6 bases had no gene match.

This clonotype was observed at least ten times. The rearrangement links TRBV9 to TRBJ2-5; 9 bases agree with TRBD2. The CDR3 runs to 15 residues. Germline CDR1 reads SGDLS; CDR2 reads YYNGEE. V was clipped by 4 bases and J by 4 bases; unmatched bases: 8. CDR3 DNA: TGTGCCAGCAGCCCCGTAGCGGGAGCGGGAGAGACCCAGTACTTC. Protein sequence: CASSPVAGAGETQYF. Looking up the rest from reference TRBV9 and TRBJ2-5 gives the full variable domain: DSGVTQTPKHLITATGQRVTLRCSPRSGDLSVYWYQQSLDQGLQFLIQYYNGEERAKGNILERFSAQQFPDLHSELNLSSLELGDSALYFCASSPVAGAGETQYFGPGTRLLVL.

The genes are TRBV12-3 or TRBV12-4 and TRBJ2-5, with TRBD1 as a possible D gene (5 bases). Trimming shortened V by 2 bases and J by 3 bases, and 10 bases separated the two germline ends. The CDR3 has 14 residues. The CDR3 here is CASSLSWGEETQYF. For the CDR3, the DNA is TGTGCCAGCAGTTTAAGTTGGGGCGAAGAGACCCAGTACTTC.

The chain employs TRBV6-2 or TRBV6-3 and TRBJ1-4, with D possibly being TRBD1 (5 bases). V gave up 10 bases and J gave up 6 bases, with 15 bases separating them. Germline CDR1 and CDR2: MNHEY and SVGEGT. The CDR3 covers 13 residues. CDR3 nucleotides: TGTGCCACGGGGGTCACAGTCGATGAAAAACTGTTTTTT. Its translation is CATGVTVDEKLFF.

This clonotype has just a few counts. CDR3: CASSVDRGGNQPQHF. The DNA of the CDR3 is TGTGCCAGCAGTGTGGACAGGGGAGGCAATCAGCCCCAGCATTTT. The genes are TRBV6-1 and TRBJ1-5, with TRBD1 matching over 9 bases. This CDR3 comprises 15 residues. In germline, CDR1 is MNHNS, CDR2 SASEGT. Losses at the gene ends were 4 bases for V and 2 bases for J; bases not matched to a gene: 3.

This chain uses TRBV18 with TRBJ2-5; 10 bases match TRBD1. After removal of 6 bases from V and 4 bases from J, the junction contained 8 bases not matched to a gene. Germline CDR1 reads KGHSH; CDR2 reads LQKENI. CDR3 length: 15 amino acids. The CDR3 region is CASSSRQGAGETQYF. CDR3 bases: TGTGCCAGCTCCTCAAGACAGGGGGCAGGAGAGACCCAGTACTTC. The complete variable domain, with remaining parts taken from reference TRBV18 and TRBJ2-5, reads NAGVMQNPRHLVRRRGQEARLRCSPMKGHSHVYWYRQLPEEGLKFMVYLQKENIIDESGMPKERFSAEFPKEGPSILRIQQVVRGDSAAYFCASSSRQGAGETQYFGPGTRLLVL.